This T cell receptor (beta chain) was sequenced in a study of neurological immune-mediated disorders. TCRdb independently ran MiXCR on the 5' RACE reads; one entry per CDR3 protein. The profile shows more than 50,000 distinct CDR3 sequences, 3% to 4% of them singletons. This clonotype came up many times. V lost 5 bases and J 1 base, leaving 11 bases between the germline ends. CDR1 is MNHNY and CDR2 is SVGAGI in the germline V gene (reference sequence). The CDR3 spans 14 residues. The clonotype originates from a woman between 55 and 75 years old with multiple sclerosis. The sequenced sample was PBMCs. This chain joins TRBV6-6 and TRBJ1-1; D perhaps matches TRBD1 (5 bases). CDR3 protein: CASSPQGGNTEAFF. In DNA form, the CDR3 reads TGTGCCAGCAGTCCGCAGGGAGGGAACACTGAAGCTTTCTTT.